This entry is about one T cell receptor beta chain. No antigen is known for it. No clone much larger than this one lies a single base away; base qualities are absent. Genomic DNA was isolated using the Qiagen DNeasy kit from unsorted PBMCs as well as from negatively selected CD4+ and CD8+ fractions. Using primers that anneal to V and J segments, immunoSEQ multiplex PCR amplified the TCR beta CDR3 regions. Amplification bias was minimized using a synthetic immune receptor repertoire, and residual bias was removed computationally after sequencing. The authors' analysis ran thus. Custom Python scripts were used to quantify repertoire diversity as the Shannon entropy index. Unsorted, CD4+ and CD8+ repertoires were analyzed separately, except for combined analyses in which CD4+ and CD8+ sequences were merged in silico. Clonal expansion was defined as at least a 2-fold frequency increase after treatment relative to C1D1, with a pseudocount of 0.5 for undetected baseline clones. Clones with 0 or 1 copy at C1D1 were defined as singleton clones, while clones with 2 or more copies were defined as non-singleton clones. By matching protein sequences in sorted samples from the same patient, clones expanded in unsorted samples were annotated as CD4+, CD8+ or unknown. Wilcoxon tests on paired samples were used to test diversity changes from C1D1 to C4D1. TCRdb took over this immuneACCESS table, retaining in-frame rearrangements with V and J assigned. Such tables are incomplete; in checked studies, under half of the missing clones stem from an unresolved V gene, and the remainder is unexplained. V and J calls and clone size come straight from that table; D and trimming were deduced from the DNA. A total of 80,000 to 100,000 clones appear in this sample, roughly 76% of them only once. The ten largest clones capture under 20% of the sample.

This sample is part of a study of PD-1 blockade in classical Hodgkin lymphoma (dated by TCRdb to about 2020). In the study overall: Nivolumab dosing was 3 mg/kg intravenously every 2 weeks, continuing until either disease progression or unacceptable toxicity. The study used TCR beta sequencing and CyTOF to define a peripheral blood immune signature of response to PD-1 blockade in classical Hodgkin lymphoma. What the authors observed across the whole study: Baseline TCR diversity was reported to be lower in newly diagnosed patients than in healthy donors, and even lower in relapsed/refractory patients. The study covered only a single clinical trial cohort, and the causes of the repertoire differences, possibly disease activity or prior therapy, were still not defined. Trial patients with a complete response had baseline diversity similar to that of newly diagnosed patients, while partial responders and progressors had significantly lower diversity. Lower diversity was observed in patients in whom nivolumab was started less than 1 year after ASCT, and these patients were excluded from later analyses so that confounding by immune reconstitution would be avoided. By C4D1, a significant rise was seen in CD4+ TCR diversity but not in CD8+ TCR diversity (p=0.0027 vs p=0.16), and the rise was most apparent among complete responders (p=0.02).

What this sample's time point label stands for: cycle 2 day 1 (C2D1) of nivolumab. All trial patients had relapsed after autologous stem cell transplantation, with cohorts A, B and C differing in prior brentuximab vedotin exposure. The trial cohort comprised 60 or so patients with relapsed/refractory classical Hodgkin lymphoma whose best overall responses were complete response, partial response or progressive disease. Single-agent nivolumab was administered to trial patients in the multi-cohort phase II CheckMate 205 trial. An independent review committee assessed best overall response by applying the 2007 International Working Group response criteria. PBMCs from the trial were collected at three points: immediately before nivolumab initiation (C1D1), and during therapy at cycle 2 day 1 and cycle 4 day 1. Peripheral blood was collected in 8 mL Vacutainer Cell Preparation Tubes, from which PBMCs were isolated by centrifugation and then cryopreserved.

Taken from the germline V gene, the CDR1 and CDR2 loops are SGHVS and FQNEAQ. Including the terminal cysteine and phenylalanine, the CDR3 comprises 14 residues. The retained sequence is limited to the CDR3, 42 bases, with the frame set at the first base. Trimming at the junction amounts to 5 bases on V and 8 bases on J, and the germline ends lie 18 bases apart. This specimen was peripheral blood mononuclear cells (PBMCs), taken before the second cycle of nivolumab. The TCR sequence derives from a human donor with classical Hodgkin lymphoma. The chain was built from TRBV7-8 and TRBJ1-1; a tentative D call is TRBD1 (5 bases match). The DNA sequence is as follows: TGTGCCAGCAGCCTAGTTAACAGCCGGGGGGAAGCTTTCTTT. It specifies CASSLVNSRGEAFF.